The 23 T cell receptor beta chains below come from one sample, sequenced in a study of T cell clones after liver transplantation (dated by TCRdb to about 2019). The method behind the library was the immunoSEQ multiplex PCR assay. This immuneACCESS table, as held by TCRdb, lists in-frame sequences with V and J called but not all clones. Of the missing ones, under half trace to an unresolved V gene in checked studies; the others have no known cause. A total of around 97,000 clones appear in this sample, about 86% of them only once. Of the sample, approximately 3% falls within the top ten clones. This material consisted of CD4+ T cells from blood, taken 47 months after liver transplant. The receptors derive from a human patient who received a liver transplant. Following a transplant, a fraction of the T cells may be traceable to the graft donor.

The V call is TRBV7-2, the J call TRBJ1-6; tentative D call: TRBD1 (5 bases). Germline V CDR1 and CDR2: SGHTA, FQGNSA. Deletions cut 1 base from V and 7 bases from J, with 8 bases between. The CDR3 has 14 residues. The CDR3 DNA reads as TGTGCCAGCAGCTTAGGAAGACAGAATTCACCCCTCCACTTT. It codes for CASSLGRQNSPLHF. The full variable domain, with the rest looked up from reference TRBV7-2 and TRBJ1-6, is GAGVSQSPSNKVTEKGKDVELRCDPISGHTALYWYRQSLGQGLEFLIYFQGNSAPDKSGLPSDRFSAERTGGSVSTLTIQRTQQEDSAVYLCASSLGRQNSPLHFGNGTRLTVT.

The chain recombines TRBV27 with TRBJ1-1, with D perhaps matching TRBD1 (5 bases). CDR1 is MNHEY, CDR2 SMNVEV, per germline (reference sequence). This CDR3 is 14 amino acids long. The germline V and J ends were trimmed by 6 bases and 5 bases, with 16 bases remaining between them. The CDR3 nucleotides are TGTGCCAGCAGCCAGAATCGGAGGGGAACTGAAGCTTTCTTT. Translation gives CASSQNRRGTEAFF.

The rearrangement links TRBV7-9 to TRBJ2-2; a possible D gene is TRBD2 (6 bases). V was trimmed by 6 bases and J by 3 bases, leaving 8 bases between them. Germline CDR1 SEHNR, CDR2 FQNEAQ (reference sequence). The CDR3 loop spans 13 amino acids. The CDR3 DNA follows: TGTGCCAGCAGAACGGGGGACACCGGGGAGCTGTTTTTT. The encoded protein is CASRTGDTGELFF. Supplemented by reference TRBV7-9 and TRBJ2-2, the full variable domain reads DTGVSQNPRHKITKRGQNVTFRCDPISEHNRLYWYRQTLGQGPEFLTYFQNEAQLEKSRLLSDRFSAERPKGSFSTLEIQRTEQGDSAMYLCASRTGDTGELFFGEGSRLTVL.

The rearrangement links TRBV5-1 to TRBJ2-1, with D unresolved. The CDR3 sequence is 16 residues long. Trimming took off 3 bases at V and 0 bases at J, with 13 bases between the two ends. The germline gives CDR1 SGHRS, CDR2 YFSETQ. DNA for the CDR3: TGCGCCAGCAGCTCATTTACCGTGCGCTCCTACAATGAGCAGTTCTTC. Residues: CASSSFTVRSYNEQFF.

The rearrangement joins TRBV10-1 to TRBJ2-7; D remains ambiguous. CDR1 WNHNN and CDR2 SYGVQD come from the germline V gene (reference sequence). Between the trimmed V and J ends, which lost 0 bases and 4 bases, there was a span of 10 bases. The CDR3 loop spans 14 amino acids. CDR3 region: CASSESDNRYEQYF. CDR3 coding DNA: TGCGCCAGCAGTGAGTCTGACAACCGGTACGAGCAGTACTTC.

J is TRBJ1-6 and V is TRBV25-1; tentatively, D is TRBD1 (5 bases). The CDR3 runs 14 residues. V lost 3 bases and J 10 bases, leaving 13 bases between the germline ends. Looked up from germline, CDR1 is MGHDK and CDR2 is SYGVNS. The CDR3 region has the DNA TGTGCCAGCAGTGACGTGGGGCAAGGATCACCCCTCCACTTT. Protein: CASSDVGQGSPLHF.

The chain links TRBV5-1 to TRBJ1-3; 7 bases are a match to TRBD1. CDR3 length: 16 residues. Germline V gives CDR1 SGHRS, CDR2 YFSETQ. V shed 4 bases and J 0 bases; nucleotides not matched to a gene: 7. CDR3 loop: CASSPRSGGSGNTIYF. In DNA, the CDR3 is TGCGCCAGCAGCCCGCGCTCAGGGGGCTCTGGAAACACCATATATTTT.

The V call is TRBV25-1, the J call TRBJ1-1, with D possibly matching TRBD1 (5 bases). Germline V CDR1 and CDR2: MGHDK, SYGVNS. This CDR3 has 14 amino acids. V gave up 3 bases and J gave up 4 bases, with 12 bases separating them. CDR3 region: CASSEGAGSTEAFF. Written as DNA, the CDR3 is TGTGCCAGCAGTGAGGGCGCAGGGTCCACTGAAGCTTTCTTT. Looking up the rest from reference TRBV25-1 and TRBJ1-1 gives the full variable domain: EADIYQTPRYLVIGTGKKITLECSQTMGHDKMYWYQQDPGMELHLIHYSYGVNSTEKGDLSSESTVSRIRTEHFPLTLESARPSHTSQYLCASSEGAGSTEAFFGQGTRLTVV.

In this sample, this clone turned up once. The chain joins TRBV6-5 to TRBJ1-1, with D maybe TRBD1 (5 bases). The CDR3 consists of 13 residues. Trimming pared 6 bases from V and 4 bases from J, leaving 12 bases between. CDR1 and CDR2 (germline): MNHEY, SVGAGI. CDR3 nucleotides: TGTGCCAGCAGGCCAGGTAGGGGCACTGAAGCTTTCTTT. This encodes CASRPGRGTEAFF.

This clone came up once. V gene TRBV6-5 combines with J gene TRBJ1-1; D might be TRBD1 (6 bases). Deletions cut 7 bases from V and 10 bases from J, with 19 bases between. CDR1 and CDR2 (germline): MNHEY, SVGAGI. This CDR3 has 13 residues. This CDR3 is CASTTGTPGIAFF. For the CDR3, the DNA is TGTGCCAGCACCACCGGGACACCGGGAATAGCTTTCTTT.

The rearrangement joins TRBV27 to TRBJ1-1; D gene uncertain. V lost 2 bases, J lost 4 bases, and 8 bases lay in between. This CDR3 is built from 13 residues. The V gene's germline CDR1 is MNHEY and CDR2 SMNVEV (reference sequence). In DNA form, the CDR3 reads TGTGCCAGCAGTTTACTAGGGAGCACTGAAGCTTTCTTT. Protein product: CASSLLGSTEAFF.

This clone has a single count. The chain joins TRBV6-5 to TRBJ2-5, with D possibly being TRBD2 (7 bases). Germline-derived CDR1 and CDR2 are MNHEY and SVGAGI. The CDR3 loop spans 15 amino acids. V dropped 10 bases and J dropped 5 bases, with 23 bases sitting between them. The CDR3 sequence is CATSPEGGPKETQYF. The CDR3 bases are TGTGCCACCTCCCCTGAGGGGGGGCCGAAGGAGACCCAGTACTTC.

The chain couples TRBV2 to TRBJ1-1; D gene ambiguous. With 4 bases removed from V and 4 bases from J, the gap between germline ends came to 13 bases. CDR1 SNHLY and CDR2 FYNNEI come from the germline V gene. The CDR3 consists of 14 residues. This chain's CDR3 is CASSVDGVGTEAFF. The DNA for the CDR3 is TGTGCCAGCAGTGTGGACGGAGTGGGCACTGAAGCTTTCTTT.

The chain joins TRBV7-2 to TRBJ1-2; possible D gene TRBD1, 5 bases. The CDR3 contains 13 residues. The germline V and J ends were trimmed by 2 bases and 8 bases, with 12 bases remaining between them. The V gene's germline CDR1 is SGHTA and CDR2 FQGNSA. The CDR3 is CASSLTQGRGYTF. DNA of the CDR3: TGTGCCAGCAGCTTAACTCAGGGTCGGGGCTACACCTTC. The full variable domain, with the rest looked up from reference TRBV7-2 and TRBJ1-2, is GAGVSQSPSNKVTEKGKDVELRCDPISGHTALYWYRQSLGQGLEFLIYFQGNSAPDKSGLPSDRFSAERTGGSVSTLTIQRTQQEDSAVYLCASSLTQGRGYTFGSGTRLTVV.

The chain recombines TRBV6-5 with TRBJ2-7, with unresolved D. The CDR3 loop spans 15 amino acids. Trimming took 5 bases from V and 3 from J, leaving 17 bases between them. The V gene's germline CDR1 is MNHEY and CDR2 SVGAGI. Here the CDR3 reads CASSAFKSSGYEQYF. The CDR3 coding sequence is TGTGCCAGCAGTGCCTTTAAGTCATCCGGCTACGAGCAGTACTTC.

The V gene is TRBV29-1, the J gene TRBJ1-2; D gene ambiguous. Trimming removed 6 bases at V and 0 bases at J, with 11 bases between. This CDR3 has 13 residues. CDR1 SQVTM and CDR2 ANQGSEA come from the germline V gene. For the CDR3, the DNA is TGCAGCGTATCGACTGGAGCTAACTATGGCTACACCTTC. It specifies CSVSTGANYGYTF.

This clone has just one count. J is TRBJ1-3 and V is TRBV5-5; a possible D gene is TRBD1 (5 bases). The CDR3 has 16 residues. V lost 2 bases to trimming and J lost 3 bases, with 15 bases between them. Looked up from germline, CDR1 is SGHKS and CDR2 is YYEKEE (reference sequence). The CDR3 sequence: CASSLGFGTDGNTIYF. The CDR3 DNA reads as TGTGCCAGCAGCTTAGGATTTGGGACCGATGGAAACACCATATATTTT.

This chain links TRBV14 with TRBJ2-2, with TRBD2 as a possible D gene (5 bases). V lost 3 bases and J 5 bases, leaving 7 bases between the germline ends. Germline loops: CDR1 SGHDN, CDR2 FVKESK. The length of the CDR3 is 13 residues. CDR3 DNA sequence: TGTGCCAGCAGCCAGAGCGGAACCGGGGAGCTGTTTTTT. It translates to CASSQSGTGELFF.

This clone was counted only a few times. The V and J genes are TRBV14 and TRBJ1-1; perhaps TRBD1 as D (5 bases). CDR3 length: 11 amino acids. Germline V gene sequence: CDR1 SGHDN, CDR2 FVKESK. The germline V and J ends were trimmed by 3 bases and 10 bases, with 9 bases remaining between them. Here the CDR3 reads CASSHRAGAFF. CDR3 in DNA: TGTGCCAGCAGCCACAGGGCTGGAGCTTTCTTT.

V usage is TRBV6-1 and J usage is TRBJ1-1; no firm D call. This CDR3 comprises 11 residues. CDR1 is MNHNS, CDR2 SASEGT, per germline. V shed 4 bases and J shed 7 bases, with 7 bases lying between them. The CDR3 region is CASSGRYEAFF. In nucleotides, the CDR3 is TGTGCCAGCAGTGGCCGCTATGAAGCTTTCTTT.

The J gene is TRBJ2-7, the V gene TRBV20-1, with D uncertain. CDR1 and CDR2 from the germline V gene are DFQATT and SNEGSKA (reference sequence). Trimming shortened V by 1 base and J by 7 bases, and 8 bases separated the two germline ends. This CDR3 contains 11 residues. The CDR3 is CSARVQKEQYF. The DNA for the CDR3 is TGCAGTGCTAGAGTCCAAAAAGAGCAGTACTTC.

The V gene is TRBV5-1, the J gene TRBJ2-2, with D unresolved. CDR3 length: 15 amino acids. CDR1 and CDR2 (germline): SGHRS, YFSETQ. V lost 0 bases, J lost 1 base, and 7 bases lay in between. The CDR3 coding sequence is TGCGCCAGCAGCTTGGGCCACTTGAACACCGGGGAGCTGTTTTTT. It is translated as CASSLGHLNTGELFF.

This clone was observed a handful of times. V usage is TRBV5-1 and J usage is TRBJ2-3, with TRBD2 matching over 11 bases. Per the germline V gene, CDR1 is SGHRS and CDR2 is YFSETQ. The J segment lost 3 bases and the V segment lost 4 bases, leaving 7 bases of the junction unmatched. CDR3 size: 16 residues. The DNA of the CDR3 is TGCGCCAGCAGCCCATCTGGGACTAGCGGTACAGATACGCAGTATTTT. This gives the protein CASSPSGTSGTDTQYF.